Sequencing of this TCR beta chain was carried out in a study of PD-1 blockade in classical Hodgkin lymphoma. TCRdb's copy holds only in-frame clones and misses some; the assay was immunoSEQ multiplex PCR. Of fewer than 15,000 clones listed, about 88% were seen once; the top ten hold 35% to 40%. Looked up from germline, CDR1 is MGHRA and CDR2 is YSYEKL. CDR3 size: 17 residues. Trimming removed 3 bases from V and 6 bases from J; junction bases left unmatched: 14. Each and every patient relapsed after autologous stem cell transplantation, and patients got differing brentuximab vedotin exposure. The patients, who had relapsed/refractory classical Hodgkin lymphoma, achieved best responses of complete response, partial response or progressive disease. With regard to this clone: Its target is unknown.

The study's findings and limits: The origin of the repertoire differences remains undefined, with disease activity or prior therapy as possible causes. Newly diagnosed patients and complete responders had comparable diversity at baseline. The authors excluded patients who started nivolumab under 1 year after ASCT.

The receptor was isolated from a human donor with classical Hodgkin lymphoma. This chain uses TRBV4-1 with TRBJ2-1; 7 bases map to TRBD2. Sequencing was performed on peripheral blood mononuclear cells (PBMCs), taken at baseline. The CDR3 here is CASSQEPTSAATNEQFF. The DNA of the CDR3 is TGCGCCAGCAGCCAGGAACCTACTAGCGCAGCCACCAATGAGCAGTTCTTC.